This T cell receptor beta chain was profiled in a study of OX40 agonist ivuxolimab in advanced cancers. CDR3 length: 16 residues. With V trimmed by 1 base and J by 2 bases, 0 bases remained unmatched. Germline values: CDR1 SSHAT, CDR2 FNYEAQ (reference sequence). This table comes from immunoSEQ multiplex PCR, and its TCRdb copy is limited to in-frame clones, with some not included. The top ten hold around 1.5% of the sample, which has about 68,000 clones, roughly 88% seen once. This sequence joins TRBV7-7 and TRBJ2-2, with 11 bases aligning to TRBD1. This TCR derives from an adult with an advanced solid tumor such as melanoma, head and neck, liver or kidney cancer. Sequences were derived from CD4+ or CD8+ T cells sorted from blood, sampled in a trial of the OX40 agonist ivuxolimab. The CDR3 spells CASSLGTGGNTGELFF. CDR3 coding DNA: TGTGCCAGCAGCTTAGGGACAGGGGGCAACACCGGGGAGCTGTTTTTT. Filled out from reference TRBV7-7 and TRBJ2-2, the complete variable domain reads GAGVSQSPRYKVTKRGQDVTLRCDPISSHATLYWYQQALGQGPEFLTYFNYEAQPDKSGLPSDRFSAERPEGSISTLTIQRTEQRDSAMYRCASSLGTGGNTGELFFGEGSRLTVL.